Listed here are 25 T cell receptor beta chains from one sample, sequenced in a study of T cells in Graves' hyperthyroidism and ophthalmopathy. TCR beta CDR3 sequences were amplified from RNA transcripts. When the TCR CDR3 underwent first-round RT-PCR, the HTBI primer set was used. TCRdb itself ran the multiplex PCR reads through MiXCR, one entry per CDR3 protein. The repertoire holds around 600,000 distinct CDR3 sequences, with more than 15% as singletons. The specimen sequenced was blood. These receptors originate from a woman in her 40s with Graves' ophthalmopathy.

The V gene is TRBV12-3 or TRBV12-4, the J gene TRBJ1-6; no clear D gene. The length of the CDR3 is 17 residues. The V end was cut by 2 bases, the J end by 8 bases, with 19 bases between. CDR3 amino acids: CASSLQTGRGGYSPLHF. The CDR3 DNA reads as TGTGCCAGCAGTTTACAAACCGGGCGGGGAGGTTATTCACCCCTCCACTTT.

This clonotype came up once. The chain has TRBV20-1 and TRBJ2-3, with 7 nucleotides matching TRBD2. The CDR3 extends over 15 amino acids. Germline trimming cut 7 bases from V and 2 bases from J; bases unmatched to any gene: 12. Looked up from germline, CDR1 is DFQATT and CDR2 is SNEGSKA (reference sequence). The CDR3, as DNA: TGCAGTGTCCCGGGGGGACCGTCTTACACAGATACGCAGTATTTT. This codes for CSVPGGPSYTDTQYF.

The sample holds many counts of this clonotype. The chain is built from TRBV5-1 and TRBJ2-7; 11 positions match TRBD1. This CDR3 is 14 amino acids long. Germline V CDR1 and CDR2: SGHRS, YFSETQ. Trimming took 1 base from V and 6 from J; bases not matched to a gene: 3. The CDR3 spells CASSLRTGGLEQYF. CDR3 nucleotide sequence: TGCGCCAGCAGCTTGCGGACAGGGGGCCTCGAGCAGTACTTC.

This clonotype was seen more than once but under ten times. The chain links TRBV27 to TRBJ2-3; possibly TRBD1 for D (6 bases). Germline loops: CDR1 MNHEY, CDR2 SMNVEV (reference sequence). CDR3 size: 15 residues. The ends were cut back, 6 bases at V and 4 bases at J, with 17 bases in the middle. In DNA, the CDR3 is TGTGCCAGCAGGACCGGACAGCCCGGGGCAGATACGCAGTATTTT. Translating gives CASRTGQPGADTQYF.

This clonotype was detected only a few times. This chain joins TRBV27 and TRBJ2-1; TRBD2 is a possible D gene (6 bases). Germline values: CDR1 MNHEY, CDR2 SMNVEV (reference sequence). V was pared by 5 bases and J by 1 base, with 15 bases between. The CDR3 consists of 16 residues. The CDR3 DNA sequence: TGTGCCAGCAGTCAAGGGACTGGGATTTCCTACAATGAGCAGTTCTTC. Protein product: CASSQGTGISYNEQFF.

This clonotype showed up many times. V is TRBV7-3 and J is TRBJ2-2; the D is unclear. This CDR3 has 15 amino acids. CDR1 is SGHTA, CDR2 FQGTGA, per germline. Trimming took off 2 bases at V and 3 bases at J, with 10 bases between the two ends. The CDR3 protein is CASSLGGIHTGELFF. CDR3 sequence (DNA): TGTGCCAGCAGCTTAGGTGGGATCCACACCGGGGAGCTGTTTTTT.

The table lists this clonotype with many counts. The CDR3 region is CASSSLAGPQTYNEQFF. The CDR3 nucleotides are TGTGCCAGCAGCTCATTAGCGGGACCCCAAACCTACAATGAGCAGTTCTTC. V and J are TRBV7-8 and TRBJ2-1, with 8 bases identical to TRBD2. CDR1 is SGHVS and CDR2 is FQNEAQ in the germline V gene. This CDR3 spans 17 amino acids. J gave up 2 bases and V 4 bases, and 10 bases lay outside the gene matches.

This clonotype was detected only a few times. The chain carries TRBV7-9 and TRBJ1-1; D perhaps matches TRBD1 (5 bases). V shed 3 bases and J shed 7 bases, with 15 bases lying between them. The CDR3 loop spans 14 amino acids. The V gene's germline CDR1 is SEHNR and CDR2 FQNEAQ (reference sequence). The DNA for the CDR3 is TGTGCCAGCAGCTTCATTCGATCCGACAGTGAAGCTTTCTTT. Protein sequence: CASSFIRSDSEAFF.

This clonotype was picked up one time. This chain uses TRBV5-4 with TRBJ1-4; D is perhaps TRBD1 (5 bases). CDR1 and CDR2 from the germline V gene are SGHNT and YYREEE (reference sequence). The CDR3 extends over 13 amino acids. Trimming left V 2 bases short and J 6 bases short, with 8 bases between. As DNA, the CDR3 is TGTGCCAGCAGCTTCGGGGGGGATGAAAAACTGTTTTTT. Its protein product is CASSFGGDEKLFF.

The V and J genes are TRBV6-1 and TRBJ2-3; 10 nucleotides align to TRBD2. Germline lookup yields CDR1 MNHNS and CDR2 SASEGT. Trimming removed 7 bases from V and 3 bases from J; junction bases left unmatched: 4. The CDR3 contains 14 residues. The CDR3 sequence is CASTRAGGTDTQYF. CDR3 nucleotides: TGTGCCAGCACCAGAGCGGGGGGGACAGATACGCAGTATTTT.

This clonotype was found a few times. The chain employs TRBV4-1 and TRBJ1-4, with D unclear. The CDR3 is made up of 17 amino acids. V gave up 0 bases and J gave up 0 bases, with 11 bases separating them. CDR1 MGHRA and CDR2 YSYEKL come from the germline V gene. The CDR3 is CASSQELEGATNEKLFF. The CDR3 region has the DNA TGCGCCAGCAGCCAAGAGCTCGAGGGTGCAACTAATGAAAAACTGTTTTTT.

The chain combines TRBV11-2 with TRBJ2-7; possibly TRBD2 for D (6 bases). This CDR3 has 13 amino acids. Trimming took off 5 bases at V and 4 bases at J, with 12 bases between the two ends. CDR1 and CDR2 from the germline V gene are SGHAT and FQNNGV. DNA of the CDR3: TGTGCCAGCAGCCCCGGGAGCGGATACGAGCAGTACTTC. It translates to CASSPGSGYEQYF.

The V call is TRBV12-3 or TRBV12-4, the J call TRBJ2-1; 7 bases are a match to TRBD2. CDR3 length: 15 residues. Germline trimming cut 5 bases from V and 7 bases from J; bases unmatched to any gene: 11. CDR3 sequence: CASSATGGVDNEQFF. The CDR3 region has the DNA TGTGCCAGCAGTGCGACTGGGGGGGTCGATAATGAGCAGTTCTTC.

V gene TRBV7-8 combines with J gene TRBJ1-2, with unresolved D. The CDR3 totals 13 residues. Trimming shortened V by 5 bases and J by 3 bases, and 10 bases separated the two germline ends. Germline CDR1 reads SGHVS; CDR2 reads FQNEAQ. The CDR3: CASSPDLYYGYTF. Written as DNA, the CDR3 is TGTGCCAGCAGCCCAGACCTATACTATGGCTACACCTTC.

The J gene is TRBJ2-7, the V gene TRBV11-3, with D perhaps matching TRBD1 or TRBD2 (5 bases each). Per germline, CDR1 SGHNT and CDR2 YENEEA. This CDR3 region has 16 residues. V was pared by 4 bases and J by 2 bases, with 18 bases between. The CDR3: CASSSGRRWGTYEQYF. The CDR3 DNA reads as TGTGCCAGCAGCTCGGGACGTCGGTGGGGGACCTACGAGCAGTACTTC. The full variable domain, in which reference TRBV11-3 and TRBJ2-7 provide the parts outside the CDR3, is EAGVVQSPRYKIIEKKQPVAFWCNPISGHNTLYWYLQNLGQGPELLIRYENEEAVDDSQLPKDRFSAERLKGVDSTLKIQPAELGDSAVYLCASSSGRRWGTYEQYFGPGTRLTVT.

The V call is TRBV27, the J call TRBJ1-1; TRBD1 might be the D (6 bases). Trimming took off 2 bases at V and 3 bases at J, with 10 bases between the two ends. The CDR3 sequence is 14 residues long. CDR1 and CDR2 from the germline V gene are MNHEY and SMNVEV (reference sequence). CDR3 in DNA: TGTGCCAGCAGTTTACTGGGGGCGGACACTGAAGCTTTCTTT. Protein sequence: CASSLLGADTEAFF.

This clonotype was picked up many times. The V call is TRBV12-3 or TRBV12-4, the J call TRBJ1-5; D not resolved. The ends were cut back, 5 bases at V and 4 bases at J, with 12 bases in the middle. This CDR3 is 14 amino acids long. The CDR3 region is CASSTALGNQPQHF. CDR3 DNA: TGTGCCAGCAGTACAGCGTTAGGTAATCAGCCCCAGCATTTT.

The chain carries TRBV20-1 and TRBJ1-6; TRBD1 matches 7 bases. The CDR3 runs 14 residues. The ends lost 6 bases at V and 7 bases at J; junction bases unmatched: 9. CDR1 is DFQATT, CDR2 SNEGSKA, per germline (reference sequence). The CDR3 DNA follows: TGCAGTGCGGTGGCGGGACAGATAAATTCACCCCTCCACTTT. This translates into CSAVAGQINSPLHF.

There are many counts of this clonotype. The V gene is TRBV3-1, the J gene TRBJ1-3; D is unresolved. Per the germline V gene, CDR1 is LGHDT and CDR2 is YNNKEL (reference sequence). The CDR3 length is 14 residues. Trimming pared 3 bases from V and 0 bases from J, leaving 6 bases between. The CDR3 DNA sequence: TGTGCCAGCAGCCAGGACTTCTCTGGAAACACCATATATTTT. It translates to CASSQDFSGNTIYF.

This clonotype came up many times. V usage is TRBV28 and J usage is TRBJ2-1; 8 positions match TRBD2. With V trimmed by 4 bases and J by 10 bases, 6 bases remained unmatched. CDR3 size: 13 residues. Germline-derived CDR1 and CDR2 are MDHEN and SYDVKM. This CDR3 reads CASSSLAVWEQFF. CDR3 nucleotides: TGTGCCAGCAGTTCACTAGCGGTCTGGGAGCAGTTCTTC. Drawing the rest from reference TRBV28 and TRBJ2-1, the complete variable domain is DVKVTQSSRYLVKRTGEKVFLECVQDMDHENMFWYRQDPGLGLRLIYFSYDVKMKEKGDIPEGYSVSREKKERFSLILESASTNQTSMYLCASSSLAVWEQFFGPGTRLTVL.

This clonotype has at least ten counts. This chain links TRBV30 with TRBJ1-1; D is ambiguous. V was pared by 2 bases and J by 2 bases, with 6 bases between. Germline V lookup: CDR1 GTSNPN, CDR2 SVGIG (reference sequence). There are 12 residues in the CDR3. The CDR3 here is CAWSFGNTEAFF. The CDR3 DNA sequence: TGTGCCTGGAGTTTTGGAAACACTGAAGCTTTCTTT.

The chain employs TRBV5-1 and TRBJ1-6; tentative D call: TRBD1 (5 bases). Trimming pared 4 bases from V and 0 bases from J, leaving 8 bases between. CDR1 and CDR2 from the germline V gene are SGHRS and YFSETQ. The CDR3 consists of 15 residues. DNA for the CDR3: TGCGCCAGCAGCCAGGGCACCTCCTATAATTCACCCCTCCACTTT. It is translated as CASSQGTSYNSPLHF.

In its sample, this clonotype was seen many times. This chain links TRBV28 with TRBJ2-2; no clear D. Germline V gene data show CDR1 as MDHEN and CDR2 as SYDVKM. V lost 4 bases to trimming and J lost 4 bases, with 7 bases between them. This CDR3 region has 13 residues. The CDR3 region has the DNA TGTGCCAGCAGTTCCATCGGCACCGGGGAGCTGTTTTTT. This translates into CASSSIGTGELFF.

This chain uses TRBV13 with TRBJ2-1; 12 bases align to TRBD2. In germline, CDR1 is PRHDT, CDR2 FYEKMQ (reference sequence). The V and J ends lost 5 bases and 2 bases, in that order; junction bases with no gene match: 7. The CDR3 runs 17 residues. This chain's CDR3 is CASSHRTSGTPYNEQFF. The DNA for the CDR3 is TGTGCCAGCAGCCATCGGACTAGCGGGACTCCCTACAATGAGCAGTTCTTC.

At least ten counts were recorded for this clonotype. CDR3 region: CASSLEPGLAPQETQYF. The CDR3 DNA reads as TGTGCCAGCAGCTTGGAACCGGGACTAGCGCCTCAAGAGACCCAGTACTTC. The chain couples TRBV11-2 to TRBJ2-5, with 10 bases aligning to TRBD2. CDR1 SGHAT and CDR2 FQNNGV come from the germline V gene. The CDR3 runs 17 residues. J was trimmed by 2 bases and V by 3 bases; bases with no gene match: 9.